Here is one T cell receptor (beta chain) with its context. Its antigen is currently unknown. This record belongs to a study of OX40 agonist ivuxolimab in advanced cancers. As for the study in general: Ivuxolimab, an antibody acting as an agonist of OX40 (CD134), was used to treat patients. With a range of about 20 to 79, age averaged approximately 55 years, and nearly 85% were male. Study-wide points: Compared with others, partial responders at 0.1-3.0 mg/kg displayed clonal expansion among the lowest.

V was shortened by 5 bases and J by 0 bases, with 14 bases between the two germline ends. The germline V gene encodes CDR1 SGHAT and CDR2 FQNNGV. This CDR3 has 15 amino acids. Profiled with immunoSEQ multiplex PCR; TCRdb holds only in-frame clones, not every one. Counted here are around 77,000 clones, 75% to 90% occurring once; the ten biggest clones make up 0.85% to 1%. This chain links TRBV11-2 with TRBJ2-7, with a weak D call TRBD1 (6 bases). This receptor was taken from an adult with an advanced solid tumor such as melanoma, head and neck, liver or kidney cancer. This specimen consisted of CD4+ or CD8+ T cells sorted from blood, obtained in a trial of the OX40 agonist ivuxolimab. The CDR3 protein is CASSLDRFSSYEQYF. DNA for the CDR3: TGTGCCAGCAGCCTCGACAGGTTTAGCTCCTACGAGCAGTACTTC.